These T cell receptor beta chains were read from a single sample in a study of T cells after yellow fever vaccination. From the 5' RACE reads, TCRdb called clonotypes with MiXCR, one entry per CDR3 protein. Of some 300,000 distinct CDR3 sequences in the sample, roughly 8.7% are singletons; the top ten hold about 3.7%. The specimen was CD4+ T cells sorted from PBMCs, collected 5 days after the yellow fever booster vaccination. Receptors originate from a young man who received the YFV17D yellow fever vaccine. Both conserved end residues are part of each CDR3. Each record gives: D gene, V gene, J gene, clone size, CDR3 DNA, CDR3 protein. D genes are given only for firm matches. Part of the rows lack a size; the others show once, few, many or a class for expanded clones.

>NA|TRBV27|TRBJ2-2|NA
TGTGCCAGCAGTTCCGAGTTCCTCCCGGCCACCGGGGAGCTGTTTTTT
CASSSEFLPATGELFF
>NA|TRBV9|TRBJ1-1|few
TGTGCCAGCAGCGTAGTCACAGCCAACAGCGAAGCTTTCTTT
CASSVVTANSEAFF
>NA|TRBV7-2|TRBJ1-1|NA
TGTGCCAGCAGCTTAGATGGTTCCATGAACACTGAAGCTTTCTTT
CASSLDGSMNTEAFF
>NA|TRBV5-6|TRBJ2-3|few
TGTGCCAGCAGCTTGGAACAGTATAGCACAGATACGCAGTATTTT
CASSLEQYSTDTQYF
>NA|TRBV4-3|TRBJ1-2|NA
TGCGCCAGCAGCCAAGACCCCCACAGGGTGGACTATGGCTACACCTTC
CASSQDPHRVDYGYTF
>TRBD1|TRBV4-1|TRBJ1-4|NA
TGCGCCAGCAGCCAAGATCACGCAGGGGGCGGATATGAAAAACTGTTTTTT
CASSQDHAGGGYEKLFF
>TRBD1|TRBV10-3|TRBJ1-3|many
TGTGCCATCAGTCAGGGGGAGAGCTCTGGAAACACCATATATTTT
CAISQGESSGNTIYF
>NA|TRBV29-1|TRBJ2-7|few
TGCAGCGTTGAGTGGGGAAACGAGCAGTACTTC
CSVEWGNEQYF
>TRBD1|TRBV4-3|TRBJ1-1|NA
TGCGCCAGCAGCTTAGACAGGGGAGGTGCTGAAGCTTTCTTT
CASSLDRGGAEAFF
>NA|TRBV5-1|TRBJ2-5|NA
TGCGCCAGCAGCTTTATTGTCCAAGAGACCGAGTACTTC
CASSFIVQETEYF
>NA|TRBV29-1|TRBJ2-1|few
TGCAGCGTTGAAGGGGCAGGGCAGCGATTC
CSVEGAGQRF
>NA|TRBV5-1|TRBJ1-1|many
TGCGCCAGCAGCTGGGGGTCGGGGGCGCGGCGCACTGAAGCTTTCTTT
CASSWGSGARRTEAFF
>NA|TRBV20-1|TRBJ2-2|NA
TGCAGTGCTAGAGACCATCGGGGGAACACCGGGGAGCTGTTTTTT
CSARDHRGNTGELFF
>TRBD1|TRBV7-2|TRBJ1-5|NA
TGTGCCAGCAGCCCACAGGGGGGTCAGCCCCAGCATTTT
CASSPQGGQPQHF
>NA|TRBV7-2|TRBJ2-7|few
TGTGCCAGCAGCCCCGACGGGTTCGAGCAGTACTTC
CASSPDGFEQYF
>NA|TRBV5-1|TRBJ2-5|many
TGCGCCAGCAGCTTGATCCAGGAGACCCAGTACTTC
CASSLIQETQYF
>NA|TRBV7-7|TRBJ2-7|NA
TGTGCCAGCAGCCCCGGCGGACAGACCTACGAGCAGTACTTC
CASSPGGQTYEQYF
>NA|TRBV19|TRBJ2-2|few
TGTGCCAGTAGTTCCGGCGGGGGACAGACTAACACCGGGGAGCTGTTTTTT
CASSSGGGQTNTGELFF
>NA|TRBV24-1|TRBJ2-3|NA
TGTGCCACCAGTGATAGAGGGGTCGGAGATACGCAGTATTTT
CATSDRGVGDTQYF
>TRBD1|TRBV7-2|TRBJ2-7|many
TGTGCCAGCAGCCCCGGACAGGGGGCGCGGTACGAGCAGTACTTC
CASSPGQGARYEQYF
>TRBD1|TRBV2|TRBJ2-7|few
TGTGCCAGCAGGGGACAGCTTACCTACGAGCAGTACTTC
CASRGQLTYEQYF
>NA|TRBV7-8|TRBJ2-3|few
TGTGCCAGCAGCACCCTGACACTCATCACAGATACGCAGTATTTT
CASSTLTLITDTQYF
>NA|TRBV10-3|TRBJ1-5|NA
TGTGCCATCAGTACCGGGCTACCGGCTGATCAGCCCCAGCATTTT
CAISTGLPADQPQHF
>NA|TRBV5-1|TRBJ1-5|many
TGCGCCAGCAGCTCGGACGGACTGCCCGGGCGGCCCCAGCATTTT
CASSSDGLPGRPQHF
>TRBD1|TRBV20-1|TRBJ2-3|NA
TGCAGTGCTAGAGATCGGAGAGACAGGGGGGGGACAGATACGCAGTATTTT
CSARDRRDRGGTDTQYF
>NA|TRBV7-9|TRBJ1-5|once
TGTGCCAGCAGCTTGGGGATCGACGGAATAGACAATCAGCCCCAGCATTTT
CASSLGIDGIDNQPQHF
>NA|TRBV12-3/TRBV12-4|TRBJ2-1|few
TGTGCCAGCGGAGCCCGGCTCTTGAATGAGCAGTTCTTC
CASGARLLNEQFF
>NA|TRBV20-1|TRBJ2-7|many
TGCAGTGCTAGAGGTCGGATCTACGAGCAGTACTTC
CSARGRIYEQYF
>NA|TRBV30|TRBJ2-3|few
TGTGCCTGGGTAGACCGGAGACCTGGTGATACGCAGTATTTT
CAWVDRRPGDTQYF
>NA|TRBV29-1|TRBJ2-1|NA
TGCAGCGTTGCTCAGGGGGGTAGGAATGAGCAGTTCTTC
CSVAQGGRNEQFF
>NA|TRBV4-1|TRBJ2-5|many
TGCGCCAGCAGCCAAGTTCGACCAGGGCAAGAGACCCAGTACTTC
CASSQVRPGQETQYF
>NA|TRBV20-1|TRBJ2-5|few
TGCAGTGCTAGTCCCGAGGGGGGAGGGGAGACCCAGTACTTC
CSASPEGGGETQYF
>NA|TRBV4-3|TRBJ1-2|many
TGCGCCAGCAGCCAAGGGGTTACCTATGGCTACACCTTC
CASSQGVTYGYTF
>NA|TRBV12-3/TRBV12-4|TRBJ2-2|many
TGTGCCAGCAGTTTTGGTAGGGTTACGAACACCGGGGAGCTGTTTTTT
CASSFGRVTNTGELFF
>NA|TRBV12-3/TRBV12-4|TRBJ1-2|few
TGTGCCAGCAGTTTTACGGGGAACTATGGCTACACCTTC
CASSFTGNYGYTF